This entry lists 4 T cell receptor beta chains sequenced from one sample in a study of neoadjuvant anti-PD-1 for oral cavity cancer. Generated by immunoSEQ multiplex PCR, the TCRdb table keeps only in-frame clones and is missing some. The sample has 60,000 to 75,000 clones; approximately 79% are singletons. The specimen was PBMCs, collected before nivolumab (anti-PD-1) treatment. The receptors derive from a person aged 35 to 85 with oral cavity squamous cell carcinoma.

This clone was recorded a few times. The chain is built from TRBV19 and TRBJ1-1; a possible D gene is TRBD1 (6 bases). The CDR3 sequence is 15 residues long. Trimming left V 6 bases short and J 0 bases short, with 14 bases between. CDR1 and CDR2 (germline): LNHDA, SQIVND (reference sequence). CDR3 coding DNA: TGTGCCAGTAGCAGGGTCGACAGGATGAACACTGAAGCTTTCTTT. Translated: CASSRVDRMNTEAFF.

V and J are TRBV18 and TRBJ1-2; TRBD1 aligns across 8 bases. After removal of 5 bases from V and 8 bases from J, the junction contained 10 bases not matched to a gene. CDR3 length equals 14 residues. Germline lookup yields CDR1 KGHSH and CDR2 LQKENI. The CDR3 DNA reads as TGTGCCAGCTCAATGGGACAGGCAAGGAAGGGCTACACCTTC. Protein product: CASSMGQARKGYTF.

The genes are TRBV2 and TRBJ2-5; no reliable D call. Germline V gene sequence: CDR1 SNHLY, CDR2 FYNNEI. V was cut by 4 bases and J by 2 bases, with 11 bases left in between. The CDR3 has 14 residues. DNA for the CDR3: TGTGCCAGCAGTGTAGGGCAGACACAAGAGACCCAGTACTTC. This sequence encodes CASSVGQTQETQYF. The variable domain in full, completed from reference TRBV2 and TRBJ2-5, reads EPEVTQTPSHQVTQMGQEVILRCVPISNHLYFYWYRQILGQKVEFLVSFYNNEISEKSEIFDDQFSVERPDGSNFTLKIRSTKLEDSAMYFCASSVGQTQETQYFGPGTRLLVL.

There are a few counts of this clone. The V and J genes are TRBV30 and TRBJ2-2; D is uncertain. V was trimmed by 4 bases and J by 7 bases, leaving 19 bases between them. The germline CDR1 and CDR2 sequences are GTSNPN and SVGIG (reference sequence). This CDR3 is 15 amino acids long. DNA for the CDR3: TGTGCCTGGATGGCCCACATTCGTGTTGGCGGGGAGCTGTTTTTT. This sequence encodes CAWMAHIRVGGELFF.